The 22 T cell receptor beta chains presented below share a single source sample, sequenced in a study of T cell responses to AZD1222 COVID-19 vaccine. Sequencing was performed with immunoSEQ multiplex PCR; in TCRdb, only in-frame clones are kept and a portion is missing. The data hold some 98,000 clones, with around 84% observed a single time. Source: peripheral blood, taken 28 days after the second AZD1222 dose. The receptor set was obtained from an adult who received the AZD1222 COVID-19 vaccine.

This clone was counted a few times. This chain joins TRBV7-6 and TRBJ2-1; 7 nucleotides align to TRBD2. Germline CDR1 and CDR2: SGHVS and FNYEAQ. With 1 base clipped from V and 2 bases from J, the junction kept 8 bases outside the gene matches. This CDR3 is 17 amino acids long. The CDR3 DNA reads as TGTGCCAGCAGCTTAGATAATGGCGGGAGAGCCTACAATGAGCAGTTCTTC. This gives the protein CASSLDNGGRAYNEQFF.

The rearrangement joins TRBV13 to TRBJ1-2; D may be TRBD1 (5 bases). The length of the CDR3 is 12 residues. V gave up 2 bases and J gave up 5 bases, with 6 bases separating them. The germline V gene encodes CDR1 PRHDT and CDR2 FYEKMQ (reference sequence). For the CDR3, the DNA is TGTGCCAGCAGCTTAAGGGGATATGGCTACACCTTC. This translates into CASSLRGYGYTF.

V usage is TRBV6-5 and J usage is TRBJ2-3; D is possibly TRBD1 (5 bases). Germline V gene lookup returns CDR1 MNHEY and CDR2 SVGAGI. The CDR3 is 15 residues long. The V end lost 2 bases, the J end lost 2 bases, and 11 bases lay between the germline ends. DNA for the CDR3: TGTGCCAGCAGTTACAGGGGTTATTCCACAGATACGCAGTATTTT. It codes for CASSYRGYSTDTQYF.

This chain links TRBV6-6 with TRBJ2-3; no definite D call. The CDR3 runs 15 residues. Trimming took 0 bases from V and 4 from J, leaving 11 bases between them. CDR1 is MNHNY and CDR2 is SVGAGI in the germline V gene (reference sequence). CDR3 nucleotide sequence: TGTGCCAGCAGTTACTCCAATCGCGTACCAGATACGCAGTATTTT. As protein: CASSYSNRVPDTQYF.

The chain carries TRBV19 and TRBJ1-4; D uncertain. CDR3 size: 18 residues. V gave up 0 bases and J gave up 7 bases, with 21 bases separating them. Per the germline V gene, CDR1 is LNHDA and CDR2 is SQIVND (reference sequence). Here the CDR3 reads CASSIEVPTQFRGEKLFF. In DNA, the CDR3 is TGTGCCAGTAGTATAGAAGTTCCGACGCAATTCCGCGGTGAAAAACTGTTTTTT. The complete variable domain, with remaining parts taken from reference TRBV19 and TRBJ1-4, reads DGGITQSPKYLFRKEGQNVTLSCEQNLNHDAMYWYRQDPGQGLRLIYYSQIVNDFQKGDIAEGYSVSREKKESFPLTVTSAQKNPTAFYLCASSIEVPTQFRGEKLFFGSGTQLSVL.

The chain links TRBV7-9 to TRBJ2-7; the match to TRBD2 covers 7 bases. Trimming took 2 bases from V and 7 from J; bases not matched to a gene: 11. The CDR3 loop spans 15 amino acids. Germline values: CDR1 SEHNR, CDR2 FQNEAQ (reference sequence). The CDR3 bases are TGTGCCAGCAGCTTAAATCTTCGGACTAGTAATGAGCAGTACTTC. Protein: CASSLNLRTSNEQYF.

This chain joins TRBV6-6 and TRBJ1-1; maybe TRBD1 (5 bases). In germline, CDR1 is MNHNY, CDR2 SVGAGI (reference sequence). The V end was cut by 2 bases, the J end by 4 bases, with 14 bases between. This CDR3 spans 15 amino acids. CDR3 residues: CASSYRGRRGTEAFF. The CDR3 DNA reads as TGTGCCAGCAGTTACAGGGGCCGACGGGGCACTGAAGCTTTCTTT.

This chain joins TRBV5-1 and TRBJ1-4; the D gene is possibly TRBD1 (5 bases). The CDR3 totals 16 residues. Germline loops: CDR1 SGHRS, CDR2 YFSETQ. Trimming stripped 3 bases from V and 0 bases from J, with 12 bases between. As DNA, the CDR3 is TGCGCCAGCAGCTCAACAGGCCCAGCAACTAATGAAAAACTGTTTTTT. As protein: CASSSTGPATNEKLFF.

The chain combines TRBV11-1 with TRBJ2-7; 7 bases agree with TRBD1. V lost 1 base to trimming and J lost 3 bases; unmatched junction nucleotides: 0. The CDR3 loop spans 13 amino acids. Germline CDR1 reads SGHAT; CDR2 reads FQDESV (reference sequence). CDR3: CASSLGTGYEQYF. The CDR3 region has the DNA TGTGCCAGCAGCTTAGGGACAGGCTACGAGCAGTACTTC.

The chain employs TRBV9 and TRBJ2-2, with 7 bases identical to TRBD1. Germline V lookup: CDR1 SGDLS, CDR2 YYNGEE. CDR3 size: 16 residues. V lost 2 bases to trimming and J lost 5 bases; unmatched junction nucleotides: 9. In DNA form, the CDR3 reads TGTGCCAGCAGCGTCCAGGGGACAGCAAGGACCGGGGAGCTGTTTTTT. As protein: CASSVQGTARTGELFF.

The table lists this clone with a count of one. The chain uses TRBV11-2 and TRBJ1-2; D gene unclear. CDR3 length: 13 residues. The V gene lost 1 base and the J gene lost 2 bases, with 5 bases spanning the gap. Germline CDR1 SGHAT, CDR2 FQNNGV. CDR3 sequence reads: CASSLGGNYGYTF. The DNA of the CDR3 is TGTGCCAGCAGCTTAGGAGGGAACTATGGCTACACCTTC. Combining the CDR3 with reference TRBV11-2 and TRBJ1-2 gives the whole variable domain EAGVAQSPRYKIIEKRQSVAFWCNPISGHATLYWYQQILGQGPKLLIQFQNNGVVDDSQLPKDRFSAERLKGVDSTLKIQPAKLEDSAVYLCASSLGGNYGYTFGSGTRLTVV.

The rearrangement links TRBV6-5 to TRBJ2-4; no reliable D call. CDR1 and CDR2 (germline): MNHEY, SVGAGI. This CDR3 comprises 15 residues. Trimming took off 6 bases at V and 6 bases at J, with 18 bases between the two ends. In DNA, the CDR3 is TGTGCCAGCAGCGTCGATATTGTGGAGTCAAACATTCAGTACTTC. Translation gives CASSVDIVESNIQYF.

This sequence joins TRBV5-8 and TRBJ1-6; unclear D gene. The CDR3 is 13 residues long. The V gene's germline CDR1 is SGHTS and CDR2 YDEGEE. V was pared by 2 bases and J by 8 bases, with 8 bases between. The CDR3 DNA sequence: TGTGCCAGCAGCTTAAGTCCCGATTCACCCCTCCACTTT. Translating it yields CASSLSPDSPLHF.

The V and J genes are TRBV6-2 or TRBV6-3 and TRBJ1-1; D gene ambiguous. Germline CDR1 is MNHEY and CDR2 is SVGEGT. The V and J ends lost 5 bases and 4 bases respectively, with 11 bases between them. The CDR3 sequence is 13 residues long. This CDR3 is CASSPWTGTEAFF. CDR3 in DNA: TGTGCCAGCAGTCCGTGGACGGGCACTGAAGCTTTCTTT.

This CDR3 reads CASSEKENSPLHF. The CDR3 bases are TGTGCCAGCAGTGAAAAGGAAAATTCACCCCTCCACTTT. This chain connects TRBV6-1 to TRBJ1-6, with unresolved D. V was clipped by 2 bases and J by 7 bases, with 6 bases between them. In germline, CDR1 is MNHNS, CDR2 SASEGT. The CDR3 contains 13 residues.

The chain links TRBV3-1 (or the pseudogene TRBV3-2) to TRBJ2-7; D gene unclear. V was cut by 4 bases and J by 5 bases, with 6 bases left in between. Germline V gene lookup returns CDR1 LGHDT and CDR2 YNNKEL (reference sequence). There are 11 residues in the CDR3. The CDR3 sequence: CASSPPDEQYF. Written as DNA, the CDR3 is TGTGCCAGCAGCCCCCCCGACGAGCAGTACTTC.

This clone was observed a single time. V is TRBV30 and J is TRBJ1-6; no clear D. The CDR3 has 18 amino acids. Trimming removed 4 bases from V and 0 bases from J, with 19 bases in between. CDR1 is GTSNPN, CDR2 SVGIG, per germline (reference sequence). The CDR3 nucleotides are TGTGCCTGGAAAGAAGCGCAGATCAGGAGCTCCTATAATTCACCCCTCCACTTT. This gives the protein CAWKEAQIRSSYNSPLHF.

The chain has TRBV9 and TRBJ2-7; D is tentatively TRBD1 or TRBD2 (5 bases each). CDR1 and CDR2 from the germline V gene are SGDLS and YYNGEE. This CDR3 has 15 residues. V was trimmed by 3 bases and J by 2 bases, leaving 15 bases between them. The CDR3 sequence: CASSATRDGPYEQYF. The CDR3 DNA reads TGTGCCAGCAGCGCGACCCGGGACGGACCCTACGAGCAGTACTTC.

J is TRBJ1-5 and V is TRBV2; D is uncertain. Looked up from germline, CDR1 is SNHLY and CDR2 is FYNNEI. Deletions cut 4 bases from V and 4 bases from J, with 20 bases between. The CDR3 runs 17 residues. CDR3 sequence (DNA): TGTGCCAGCAGTGTAAGCCCAACCCGGGGTGGAAATCAGCCCCAGCATTTT. Protein sequence: CASSVSPTRGGNQPQHF. Using reference TRBV2 and TRBJ1-5 for the parts outside the CDR3, the full variable domain is EPEVTQTPSHQVTQMGQEVILRCVPISNHLYFYWYRQILGQKVEFLVSFYNNEISEKSEIFDDQFSVERPDGSNFTLKIRSTKLEDSAMYFCASSVSPTRGGNQPQHFGDGTRLSIL.

This chain connects TRBV19 to TRBJ1-5; 8 bases fit TRBD1. The CDR3 is made up of 13 amino acids. Per the germline V gene, CDR1 is LNHDA and CDR2 is SQIVND (reference sequence). The junction had 3 bases not matched to a gene; V was cut back by 9 bases and J by 2 bases. The CDR3 region is CASQTGGNQPQHF. DNA of the CDR3: TGTGCCAGCCAGACAGGGGGCAATCAGCCCCAGCATTTT.

The sample holds a few counts of this clone. The rearrangement links TRBV9 to TRBJ1-2; D ambiguous. The CDR3 is made up of 14 amino acids. The germline V gene has CDR1 SGDLS and CDR2 YYNGEE. Between the trimmed V and J ends, which lost 2 bases and 0 bases, there was a span of 8 bases. In DNA, the CDR3 is TGTGCCAGCAGCGTCATGGGAACTAACTATGGCTACACCTTC. Protein product: CASSVMGTNYGYTF. The full variable domain, completed using reference TRBV9 and TRBJ1-2, is DSGVTQTPKHLITATGQRVTLRCSPRSGDLSVYWYQQSLDQGLQFLIQYYNGEERAKGNILERFSAQQFPDLHSELNLSSLELGDSALYFCASSVMGTNYGYTFGSGTRLTVV.

The chain is built from TRBV5-1 and TRBJ2-1; 7 bases map to TRBD1. After removal of 0 bases from V and 8 bases from J, the junction contained 11 bases not matched to a gene. This CDR3 has 16 residues. CDR1 SGHRS and CDR2 YFSETQ come from the germline V gene. CDR3 coding DNA: TGCGCCAGCAGCTTGGGGACCGACAGGGTTATCGATGAGCAGTTCTTC. Protein: CASSLGTDRVIDEQFF.